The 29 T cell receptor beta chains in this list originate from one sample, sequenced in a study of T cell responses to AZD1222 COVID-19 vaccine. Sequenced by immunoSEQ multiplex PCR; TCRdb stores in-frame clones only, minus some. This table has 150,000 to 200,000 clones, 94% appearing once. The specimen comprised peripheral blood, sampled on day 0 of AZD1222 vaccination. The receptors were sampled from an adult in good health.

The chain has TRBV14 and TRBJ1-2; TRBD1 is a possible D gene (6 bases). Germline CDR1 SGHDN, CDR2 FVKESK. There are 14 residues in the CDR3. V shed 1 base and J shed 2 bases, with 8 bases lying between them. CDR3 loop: CASSQVGQNYGYTF. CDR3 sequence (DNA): TGTGCCAGCAGCCAAGTAGGACAGAACTATGGCTACACCTTC.

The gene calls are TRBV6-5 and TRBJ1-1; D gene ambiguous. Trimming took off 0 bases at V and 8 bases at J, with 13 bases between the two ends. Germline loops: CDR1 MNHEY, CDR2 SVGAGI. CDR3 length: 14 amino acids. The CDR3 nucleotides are TGTGCCAGCAGTTACTCGAGGAGCGGGGAGGAAGCTTTCTTT. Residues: CASSYSRSGEEAFF.

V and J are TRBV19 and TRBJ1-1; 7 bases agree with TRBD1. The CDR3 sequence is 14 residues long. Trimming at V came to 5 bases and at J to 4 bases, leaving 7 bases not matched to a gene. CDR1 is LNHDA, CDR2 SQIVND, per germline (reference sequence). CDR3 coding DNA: TGTGCCAGTAGTGTGACCCGGGACAGCACTGAAGCTTTCTTT. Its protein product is CASSVTRDSTEAFF.

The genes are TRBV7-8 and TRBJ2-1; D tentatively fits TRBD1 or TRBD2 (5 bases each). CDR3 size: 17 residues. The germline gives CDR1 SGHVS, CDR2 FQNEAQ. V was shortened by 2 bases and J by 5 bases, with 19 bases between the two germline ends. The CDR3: CASSLFLRRWGDNEQFF. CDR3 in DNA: TGTGCCAGCAGCTTATTTCTTCGGAGGTGGGGCGACAATGAGCAGTTCTTC.

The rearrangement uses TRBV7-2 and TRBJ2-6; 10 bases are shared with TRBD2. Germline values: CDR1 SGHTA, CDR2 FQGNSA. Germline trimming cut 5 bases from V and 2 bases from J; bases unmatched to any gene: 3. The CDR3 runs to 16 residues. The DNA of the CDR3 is TGTGCCAGCAGCGCAAGCGGGAGGGCTGGGGCCAACGTCCTGACTTTC. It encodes CASSASGRAGANVLTF.

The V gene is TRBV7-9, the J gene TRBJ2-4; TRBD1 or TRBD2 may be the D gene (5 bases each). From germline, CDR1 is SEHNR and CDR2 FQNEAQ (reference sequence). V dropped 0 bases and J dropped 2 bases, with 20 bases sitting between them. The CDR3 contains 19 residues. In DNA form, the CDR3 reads TGTGCCAGCAGCTTAGCCCCTTTTGACAGCCCGGGGCCCAAAAACATTCAGTACTTC. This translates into CASSLAPFDSPGPKNIQYF.

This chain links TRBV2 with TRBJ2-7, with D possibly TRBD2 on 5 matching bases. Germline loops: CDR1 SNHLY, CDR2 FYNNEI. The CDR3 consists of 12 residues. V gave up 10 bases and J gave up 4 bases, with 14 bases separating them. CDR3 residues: CATAREGYEQYF. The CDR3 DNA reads TGTGCCACCGCCCGGGAAGGGTACGAGCAGTACTTC.

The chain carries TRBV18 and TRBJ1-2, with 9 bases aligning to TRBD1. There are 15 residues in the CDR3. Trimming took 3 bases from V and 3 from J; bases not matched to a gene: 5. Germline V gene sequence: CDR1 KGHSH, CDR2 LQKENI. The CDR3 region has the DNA TGTGCCAGCTCACCGCCCGGGACAGGGCACTATGGCTACACCTTC. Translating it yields CASSPPGTGHYGYTF.

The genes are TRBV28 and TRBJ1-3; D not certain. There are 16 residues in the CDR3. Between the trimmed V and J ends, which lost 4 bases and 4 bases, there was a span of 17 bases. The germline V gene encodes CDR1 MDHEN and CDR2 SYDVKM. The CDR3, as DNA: TGTGCCAGCAGTTGGCCCCTCAAGAGAGCGGGAAACACCATATATTTT. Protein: CASSWPLKRAGNTIYF.

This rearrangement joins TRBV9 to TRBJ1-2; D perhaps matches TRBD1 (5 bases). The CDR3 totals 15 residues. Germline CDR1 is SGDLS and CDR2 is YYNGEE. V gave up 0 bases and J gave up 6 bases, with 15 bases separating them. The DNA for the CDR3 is TGTGCCAGCAGCGTAGCAGGGACCCAACCCCATGGCTACACCTTC. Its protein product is CASSVAGTQPHGYTF.

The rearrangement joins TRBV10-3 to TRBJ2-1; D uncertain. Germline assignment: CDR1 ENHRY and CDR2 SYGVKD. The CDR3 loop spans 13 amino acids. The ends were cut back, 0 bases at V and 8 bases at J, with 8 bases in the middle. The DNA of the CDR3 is TGTGCCATCAGTGAGTCGATAGTACATGAGCAGTTCTTC. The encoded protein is CAISESIVHEQFF.

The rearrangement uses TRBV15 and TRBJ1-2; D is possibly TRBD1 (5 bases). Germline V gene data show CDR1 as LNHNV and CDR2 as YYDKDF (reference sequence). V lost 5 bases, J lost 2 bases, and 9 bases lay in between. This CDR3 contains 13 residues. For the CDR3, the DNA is TGTGCCACCAGCCCGGACACCAACTATGGCTACACCTTC. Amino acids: CATSPDTNYGYTF.

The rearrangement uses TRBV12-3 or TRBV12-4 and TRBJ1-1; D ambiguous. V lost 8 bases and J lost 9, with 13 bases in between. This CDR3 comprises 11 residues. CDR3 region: CASEGGRQAFF. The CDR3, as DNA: TGTGCCAGCGAAGGAGGACGCCAAGCTTTCTTT.

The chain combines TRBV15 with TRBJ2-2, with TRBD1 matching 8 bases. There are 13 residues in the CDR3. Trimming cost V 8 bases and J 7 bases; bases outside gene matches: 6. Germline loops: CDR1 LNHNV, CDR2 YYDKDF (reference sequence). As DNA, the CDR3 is TGTGCCACCTTGGACAGGGTCAACGGGGAGCTGTTTTTT. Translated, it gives CATLDRVNGELFF.

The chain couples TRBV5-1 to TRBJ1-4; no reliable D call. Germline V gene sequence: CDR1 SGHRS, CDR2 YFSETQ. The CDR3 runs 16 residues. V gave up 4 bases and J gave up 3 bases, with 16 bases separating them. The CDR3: CASSLGSRRPNEKLFF. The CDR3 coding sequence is TGCGCCAGCAGCCTGGGTTCCAGGAGGCCTAATGAAAAACTGTTTTTT. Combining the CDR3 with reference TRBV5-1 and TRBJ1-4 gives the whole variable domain KAGVTQTPRYLIKTRGQQVTLSCSPISGHRSVSWYQQTPGQGLQFLFEYFSETQRNKGNFPGRFSGRQFSNSRSEMNVSTLELGDSALYLCASSLGSRRPNEKLFFGSGTQLSVL.

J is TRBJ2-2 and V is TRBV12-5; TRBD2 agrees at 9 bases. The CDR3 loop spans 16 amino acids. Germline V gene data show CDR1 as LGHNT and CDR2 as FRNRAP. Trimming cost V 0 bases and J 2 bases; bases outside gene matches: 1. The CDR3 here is CASGLVLAGNTGELFF. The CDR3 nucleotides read TGTGCTAGTGGTTTGGTACTAGCGGGCAACACCGGGGAGCTGTTTTTT.

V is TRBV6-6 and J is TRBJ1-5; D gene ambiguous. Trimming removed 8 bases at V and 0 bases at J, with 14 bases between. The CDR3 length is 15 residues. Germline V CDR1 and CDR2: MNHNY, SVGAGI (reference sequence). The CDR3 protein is CASGAGMSSNQPQHF. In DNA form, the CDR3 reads TGTGCCAGCGGAGCGGGAATGAGTAGCAATCAGCCCCAGCATTTT.

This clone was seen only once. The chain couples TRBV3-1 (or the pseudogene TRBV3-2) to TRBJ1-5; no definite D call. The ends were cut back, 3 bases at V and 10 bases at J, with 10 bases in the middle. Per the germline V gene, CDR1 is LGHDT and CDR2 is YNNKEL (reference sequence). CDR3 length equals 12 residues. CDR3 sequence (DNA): TGTGCCAGCAGCCATACCGGAAGCCCCCAGCATTTT. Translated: CASSHTGSPQHF.

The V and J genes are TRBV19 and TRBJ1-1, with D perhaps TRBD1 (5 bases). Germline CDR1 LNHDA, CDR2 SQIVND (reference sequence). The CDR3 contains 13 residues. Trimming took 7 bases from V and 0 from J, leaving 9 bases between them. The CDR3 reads CASNPGLNTEAFF. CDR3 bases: TGTGCCAGTAATCCGGGGCTGAACACTGAAGCTTTCTTT.

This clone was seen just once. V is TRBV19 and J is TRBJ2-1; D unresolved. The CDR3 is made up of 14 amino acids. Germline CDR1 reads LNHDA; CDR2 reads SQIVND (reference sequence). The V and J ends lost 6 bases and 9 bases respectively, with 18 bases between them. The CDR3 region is CASRAANGDSEQFF. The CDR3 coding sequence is TGTGCCAGTAGAGCAGCCAATGGGGATAGTGAGCAGTTCTTC.

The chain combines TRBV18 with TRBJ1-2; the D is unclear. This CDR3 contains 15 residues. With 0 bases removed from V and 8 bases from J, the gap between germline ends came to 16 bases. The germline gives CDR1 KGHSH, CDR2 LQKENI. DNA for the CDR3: TGTGCCAGCTCACCACCCGAGGGCTCCAGCTACGGCTACACCTTC. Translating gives CASSPPEGSSYGYTF.

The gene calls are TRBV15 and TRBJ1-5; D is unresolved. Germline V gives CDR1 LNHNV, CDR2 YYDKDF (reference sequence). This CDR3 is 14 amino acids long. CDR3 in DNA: TGTGCTTCGAAGTCGGGCACCAGCAATCAGCCCCAGCATTTT. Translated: CASKSGTSNQPQHF.

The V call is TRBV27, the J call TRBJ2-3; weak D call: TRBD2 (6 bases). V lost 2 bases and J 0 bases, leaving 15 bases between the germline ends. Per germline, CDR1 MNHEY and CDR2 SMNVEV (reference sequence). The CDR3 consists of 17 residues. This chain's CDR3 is CASSLGSAGTSTDTQYF. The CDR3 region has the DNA TGTGCCAGCAGTTTAGGAAGCGCGGGGACTAGCACAGATACGCAGTATTTT.

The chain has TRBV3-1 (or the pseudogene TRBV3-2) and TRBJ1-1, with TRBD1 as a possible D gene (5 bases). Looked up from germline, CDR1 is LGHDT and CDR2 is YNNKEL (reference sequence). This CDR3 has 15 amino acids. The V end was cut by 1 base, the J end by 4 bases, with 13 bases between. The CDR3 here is CASSQASGVGTEAFF. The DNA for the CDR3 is TGTGCCAGCAGCCAAGCTTCGGGGGTGGGCACTGAAGCTTTCTTT.

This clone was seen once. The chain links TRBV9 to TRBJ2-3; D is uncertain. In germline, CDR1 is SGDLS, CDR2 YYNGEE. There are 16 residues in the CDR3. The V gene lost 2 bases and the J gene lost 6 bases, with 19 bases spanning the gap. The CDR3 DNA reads TGTGCCAGCAGCGTTGACGGATCCCCCGCCACCGATACGCAGTATTTT. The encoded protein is CASSVDGSPATDTQYF.

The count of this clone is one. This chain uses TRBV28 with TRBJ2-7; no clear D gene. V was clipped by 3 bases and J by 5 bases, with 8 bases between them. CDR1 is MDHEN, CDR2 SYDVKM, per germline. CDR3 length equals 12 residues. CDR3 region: CASSLIKNEQYF. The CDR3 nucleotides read TGTGCCAGCAGTTTGATCAAGAACGAGCAGTACTTC.

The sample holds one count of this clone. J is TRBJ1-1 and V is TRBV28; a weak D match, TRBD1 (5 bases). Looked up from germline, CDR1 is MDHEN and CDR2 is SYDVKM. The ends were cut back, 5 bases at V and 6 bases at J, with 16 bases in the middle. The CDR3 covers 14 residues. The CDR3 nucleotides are TGTGCCAGCAGTCAAAAGGGGTGGGGTTCTGAAGCTTTCTTT. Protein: CASSQKGWGSEAFF. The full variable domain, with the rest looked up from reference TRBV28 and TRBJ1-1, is DVKVTQSSRYLVKRTGEKVFLECVQDMDHENMFWYRQDPGLGLRLIYFSYDVKMKEKGDIPEGYSVSREKKERFSLILESASTNQTSMYLCASSQKGWGSEAFFGQGTRLTVV.

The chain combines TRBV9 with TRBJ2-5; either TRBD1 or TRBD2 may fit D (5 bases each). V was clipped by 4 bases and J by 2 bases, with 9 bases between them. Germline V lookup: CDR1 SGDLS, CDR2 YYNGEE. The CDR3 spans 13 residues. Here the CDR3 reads CASSLGPQETQYF. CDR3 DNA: TGTGCCAGCAGCCTGGGACCTCAAGAGACCCAGTACTTC.

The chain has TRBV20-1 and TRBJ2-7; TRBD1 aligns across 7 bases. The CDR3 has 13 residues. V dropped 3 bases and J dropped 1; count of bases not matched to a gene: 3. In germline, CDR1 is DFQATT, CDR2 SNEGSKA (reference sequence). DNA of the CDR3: TGCAGTGCTAGTGCAGGGGGATCCTACGAGCAGTACTTC. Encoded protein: CSASAGGSYEQYF.